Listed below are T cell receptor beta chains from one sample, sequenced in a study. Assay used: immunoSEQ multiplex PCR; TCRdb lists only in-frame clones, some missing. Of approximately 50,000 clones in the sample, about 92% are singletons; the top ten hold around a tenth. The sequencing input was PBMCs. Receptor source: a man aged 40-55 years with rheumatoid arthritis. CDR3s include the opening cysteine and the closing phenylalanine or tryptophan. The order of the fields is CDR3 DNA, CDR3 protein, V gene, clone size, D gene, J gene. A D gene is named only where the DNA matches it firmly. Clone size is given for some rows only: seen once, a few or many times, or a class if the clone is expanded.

CDR3 DNA: TGTGCCAGCAGCCCCGGGATCCGGGGCACCGGGGAGCTGTTTTTT
CDR3 protein: CASSPGIRGTGELFF
V gene: TRBV5-4
clone size: .
D gene: .
J gene: TRBJ2-2

CDR3 DNA: TGTGCCAGTAGTAACCTTAGGCCGGGACAGGGGGCGGGTAATGAGCAGTTCTTC
CDR3 protein: CASSNLRPGQGAGNEQFF
V gene: TRBV19
clone size: .
D gene: TRBD1
J gene: TRBJ2-1

CDR3 DNA: TGTGCCAGCAGCTTAGATGGGGGGCCGTACAATGAGCAGTTCTTC
CDR3 protein: CASSLDGGPYNEQFF
V gene: TRBV7-6
clone size: .
D gene: .
J gene: TRBJ2-1

CDR3 DNA: TGTGCCAGTACTAGCGGGGGGAATTACAATGAGCAGTTCTTC
CDR3 protein: CASTSGGNYNEQFF
V gene: TRBV2
clone size: .
D gene: TRBD2
J gene: TRBJ2-1

CDR3 DNA: TGTGCCATCAGTGTAAGGGGGGACTATGGCTACACCTTC
CDR3 protein: CAISVRGDYGYTF
V gene: TRBV10-3
clone size: few
D gene: .
J gene: TRBJ1-2

CDR3 DNA: TGTGCCAGCAGTCCCGGGACTGACAATGAGCAGTTCTTC
CDR3 protein: CASSPGTDNEQFF
V gene: TRBV6-5
clone size: .
D gene: .
J gene: TRBJ2-1

CDR3 DNA: TGTGCCAGCAGCTCGAGTGGGGGCTCCTACGAGCAGTACTTC
CDR3 protein: CASSSSGGSYEQYF
V gene: TRBV4-2
clone size: .
D gene: .
J gene: TRBJ2-7

CDR3 DNA: TGTGCCAGCAGCTTAGGACCTGATAATTCACCCCTCCACTTT
CDR3 protein: CASSLGPDNSPLHF
V gene: TRBV7-3
clone size: .
D gene: .
J gene: TRBJ1-6

CDR3 DNA: TGTGCCAGCAGCGACCCGCGGCAGTCTAGCACAGATACGCAGTATTTT
CDR3 protein: CASSDPRQSSTDTQYF
V gene: TRBV7-8
clone size: .
D gene: .
J gene: TRBJ2-3

CDR3 DNA: TGCAGCGTTGAAGAGGGGGTCTATGGCTACACCTTC
CDR3 protein: CSVEEGVYGYTF
V gene: TRBV29-1
clone size: .
D gene: .
J gene: TRBJ1-2

CDR3 DNA: TGTGCCAGCAGTTCCTTAGCGGGGGGGAGCTACAATGAGCAGTTCTTC
CDR3 protein: CASSSLAGGSYNEQFF
V gene: TRBV27
clone size: once
D gene: TRBD2
J gene: TRBJ2-1

CDR3 DNA: TGTGCCAGCAGGTCCTTAGCGGGAGGGGGCCAAGAGACCCAGTACTTC
CDR3 protein: CASRSLAGGGQETQYF
V gene: TRBV12-1
clone size: .
D gene: .
J gene: TRBJ2-5

CDR3 DNA: TGTGCCAGCAGTTTAATCAGGAATGAAAAACTGTTTTTT
CDR3 protein: CASSLIRNEKLFF
V gene: TRBV28
clone size: .
D gene: .
J gene: TRBJ1-4

CDR3 DNA: TGTGCCAGCTCACCAACCGGACGTAGGCTGTTTTTT
CDR3 protein: CASSPTGRRLFF
V gene: TRBV18
clone size: .
D gene: .
J gene: TRBJ1-4

CDR3 DNA: TGTGCCAGCAGTTTATGGGGGGCGCACACTGAAGCTTTCTTT
CDR3 protein: CASSLWGAHTEAFF
V gene: TRBV28
clone size: .
D gene: .
J gene: TRBJ1-1

CDR3 DNA: TGTGCCAGCAGTTACGCCCTCCGGGTATCCTACAATGAGCAGTTCTTC
CDR3 protein: CASSYALRVSYNEQFF
V gene: TRBV6-2/TRBV6-3
clone size: once
D gene: .
J gene: TRBJ2-1

CDR3 DNA: TGTGCCAGCAGCTTAGGAGAGTATGGCTACACCTTC
CDR3 protein: CASSLGEYGYTF
V gene: TRBV7-9
clone size: .
D gene: .
J gene: TRBJ1-2

CDR3 DNA: TGTGCCACAGGACGGCTTAATGAAAAACTGTTTTTT
CDR3 protein: CATGRLNEKLFF
V gene: TRBV3-1/TRBV3-2
clone size: .
D gene: .
J gene: TRBJ1-4

CDR3 DNA: TGCAGCGGTGCGGACAGGGTTGGCGAGCAGTACTTC
CDR3 protein: CSGADRVGEQYF
V gene: TRBV29-1
clone size: .
D gene: TRBD1
J gene: TRBJ2-7

CDR3 DNA: TGTGCCAGCAGACTGGGGACTACTTATAACTATGGCTACACCTTC
CDR3 protein: CASRLGTTYNYGYTF
V gene: TRBV12-1
clone size: once
D gene: .
J gene: TRBJ1-2

CDR3 DNA: TGTGCCAGCAGCTTCCAGGCAAACGGCGGGGAGCTGTTTTTT
CDR3 protein: CASSFQANGGELFF
V gene: TRBV11-1
clone size: .
D gene: .
J gene: TRBJ2-2

CDR3 DNA: TGTGCCAGTAGTATGGGGTCCGGGAGGGATAGCAATCAGCCCCAGCATTTT
CDR3 protein: CASSMGSGRDSNQPQHF
V gene: TRBV19
clone size: .
D gene: .
J gene: TRBJ1-5

CDR3 DNA: TGTGCCAGCAGCACCTCCGGGACTAGCGGCAATGAGCAGTTCTTC
CDR3 protein: CASSTSGTSGNEQFF
V gene: TRBV4-2
clone size: .
D gene: TRBD2
J gene: TRBJ2-1

CDR3 DNA: TGTGCCTCTTACGGGGGGAGGGAGGATGAGCAGTTCTTC
CDR3 protein: CASYGGREDEQFF
V gene: TRBV30
clone size: .
D gene: TRBD2
J gene: TRBJ2-1

CDR3 DNA: TGTGCCAGTAGTATCCCTCCCGGGGCAGGGATGAATGAGCAGTTCTTC
CDR3 protein: CASSIPPGAGMNEQFF
V gene: TRBV19
clone size: .
D gene: .
J gene: TRBJ2-1